These 15 T cell receptor beta chains were sequenced from one sample in a study of shared clonotypes between healthy human individuals (dated by TCRdb to 2019 to 2021). Libraries were constructed by the immunoSEQ multiplex PCR assay. Held by TCRdb, this immuneACCESS table contains in-frame sequences only and omits some clones. Under half of the omission traces to an unresolved V gene where checked; the cause of the rest is unknown. The sample records over a million clones, less than 99% of which are singletons. Approximately 0.38% of the sample belongs to the ten largest clones. Sequences were obtained from naive CD4+ T cells sorted from blood. Read against the paper, the sample's cell subset or site label means: CD45RA+ positively selected. These receptors were taken from a man aged 30-40 years in good health.

V gene TRBV9 combines with J gene TRBJ1-4, with D uncertain. Germline values: CDR1 SGDLS, CDR2 YYNGEE. The CDR3 totals 14 residues. Trimming pared 7 bases from V and 4 bases from J, leaving 14 bases between. The CDR3 sequence is CASGVDSNNEKLFF. The CDR3 nucleotides are TGTGCCAGCGGAGTGGATTCTAATAATGAAAAACTGTTTTTT. The full variable domain, completed using reference TRBV9 and TRBJ1-4, is DSGVTQTPKHLITATGQRVTLRCSPRSGDLSVYWYQQSLDQGLQFLIQYYNGEERAKGNILERFSAQQFPDLHSELNLSSLELGDSALYFCASGVDSNNEKLFFGSGTQLSVL.

Points on this clone: Additional DNA sequences in this sample encode the identical CDR3. V and J are TRBV28 and TRBJ2-3, with unresolved D. This CDR3 comprises 12 residues. Germline-derived CDR1 and CDR2 are MDHEN and SYDVKM. The V and J ends lost 1 base and 6 bases respectively, with 5 bases between them. CDR3 coding DNA: TGTGCCAGCAGTTTATTAAGGGATACGCAGTATTTT. Translated: CASSLLRDTQYF.

This sequence joins TRBV6-1 and TRBJ1-3; 7 positions match TRBD1. Trimming cost V 6 bases and J 2 bases; bases outside gene matches: 7. Per germline, CDR1 MNHNS and CDR2 SASEGT. The CDR3 sequence is 15 residues long. CDR3 region: CASRRQGSTGNTIYF. In DNA, the CDR3 is TGTGCCAGCAGGAGACAGGGATCAACTGGAAACACCATATATTTT.

This chain connects TRBV28 to TRBJ1-1, with D unresolved. Trimming took 5 bases from V and 1 from J, leaving 8 bases between them. The CDR3 is made up of 13 amino acids. Germline V gene lookup returns CDR1 MDHEN and CDR2 SYDVKM. Here the CDR3 reads CASSPHQNTEAFF. The CDR3, as DNA: TGTGCCAGCAGTCCACACCAGAACACTGAAGCTTTCTTT.

The chain carries TRBV7-9 and TRBJ2-4, with 8 bases that match TRBD2. After removal of 5 bases from V and 5 bases from J, the junction contained 8 bases not matched to a gene. CDR3 length equals 15 residues. In germline, CDR1 is SEHNR, CDR2 FQNEAQ (reference sequence). The CDR3 DNA reads as TGTGCCAGCAGCACTCGGGGGACTAGACAAAACATTCAGTACTTC. It encodes CASSTRGTRQNIQYF.

This clone has just one count. The V call is TRBV28, the J call TRBJ2-7, with D tentatively TRBD2 (5 bases). The CDR3 sequence is 15 residues long. The V gene's germline CDR1 is MDHEN and CDR2 SYDVKM. Between the trimmed V and J ends, which lost 5 bases and 2 bases, there was a span of 16 bases. The CDR3 DNA follows: TGTGCCAGCAGTAGTTGGGAGAAGGAGCCCTACGAGCAGTACTTC. It codes for CASSSWEKEPYEQYF.

This chain joins TRBV5-1 and TRBJ2-1, with 7 bases matching TRBD2. This CDR3 has 15 residues. Germline loops: CDR1 SGHRS, CDR2 YFSETQ. The J segment lost 12 bases and the V segment lost 0 bases, leaving 12 bases of the junction unmatched. Here the CDR3 DNA reads TGCGCCAGCAGCTTGGCTAGCGGTGCCGAAGGGGCGCAGTTCTTC. It yields the protein CASSLASGAEGAQFF.

The chain combines TRBV19 with TRBJ1-2; no clear D gene. CDR3 length: 14 amino acids. Germline-derived CDR1 and CDR2 are LNHDA and SQIVND (reference sequence). V shed 1 base and J shed 7 bases, with 13 bases lying between them. CDR3 loop: CASSIVRAPAGYTF. The CDR3 DNA is TGTGCCAGTAGTATAGTACGGGCCCCTGCTGGCTACACCTTC.

V and J are TRBV27 and TRBJ1-5; weak D call: TRBD1 (5 bases). Trimming pared 4 bases from V and 4 bases from J, leaving 11 bases between. This CDR3 is built from 14 residues. Germline V gene lookup returns CDR1 MNHEY and CDR2 SMNVEV (reference sequence). The CDR3 coding sequence is TGTGCCAGCAGTTGGCAGGGCGGGAATCAGCCCCAGCATTTT. This translates into CASSWQGGNQPQHF.

This clone was seen a single time. V gene TRBV9 combines with J gene TRBJ2-1; D unresolved. Germline V gene lookup returns CDR1 SGDLS and CDR2 YYNGEE. CDR3 length: 11 residues. V lost 0 bases and J lost 8, with 3 bases in between. The CDR3 bases are TGTGCCAGCAGCGTAGGTGATGAGCAGTTCTTC. As protein: CASSVGDEQFF.

This chain links TRBV20-1 with TRBJ1-1; D gene uncertain. The CDR3 length is 11 residues. Germline values: CDR1 DFQATT, CDR2 SNEGSKA (reference sequence). Trimming cost V 6 bases and J 0 bases, with 5 bases left between them. Here the CDR3 reads CSAPVNTEAFF. For the CDR3, the DNA is TGCAGTGCCCCGGTGAACACTGAAGCTTTCTTT.

V is TRBV7-2 and J is TRBJ1-1; D remains unclear. Trimming removed 1 base at V and 4 bases at J, with 7 bases between. This CDR3 contains 13 residues. CDR1 is SGHTA and CDR2 is FQGNSA in the germline V gene. The CDR3 region has the DNA TGTGCCAGCAGCTTAGATGGGCTCACTGAAGCTTTCTTT. Its translation is CASSLDGLTEAFF.

The V call is TRBV7-8, the J call TRBJ2-7; D not certain. The germline V gene has CDR1 SGHVS and CDR2 FQNEAQ. The CDR3 covers 16 residues. V lost 5 bases and J lost 4, with 21 bases in between. The CDR3 bases are TGTGCCAGCAGCAAGACAATAGCCCTCTCTCCTTACGAGCAGTACTTC. Amino acid sequence: CASSKTIALSPYEQYF.

The chain carries TRBV14 and TRBJ2-1, with 10 bases matching TRBD2. Germline CDR1 and CDR2: SGHDN and FVKESK. J gave up 9 bases and V 4 bases, and 21 bases lay outside the gene matches. The CDR3 is made up of 19 amino acids. The CDR3 protein is CASSLLLAGYWDGYVEQFF. In nucleotides, the CDR3 is TGTGCCAGCAGCCTCCTACTAGCGGGGTATTGGGATGGCTACGTTGAGCAGTTCTTC.

This clone was seen only once. The rearrangement joins TRBV11-2 to TRBJ2-2; D ambiguous. Looked up from germline, CDR1 is SGHAT and CDR2 is FQNNGV. With 3 bases removed from V and 4 bases from J, the gap between germline ends came to 6 bases. The CDR3 spans 13 residues. The DNA of the CDR3 is TGTGCCAGCAGCTTGCAGCGCACCGGGGAGCTGTTTTTT. Residues: CASSLQRTGELFF. Supplemented by reference TRBV11-2 and TRBJ2-2, the full variable domain reads EAGVAQSPRYKIIEKRQSVAFWCNPISGHATLYWYQQILGQGPKLLIQFQNNGVVDDSQLPKDRFSAERLKGVDSTLKIQPAKLEDSAVYLCASSLQRTGELFFGEGSRLTVL.